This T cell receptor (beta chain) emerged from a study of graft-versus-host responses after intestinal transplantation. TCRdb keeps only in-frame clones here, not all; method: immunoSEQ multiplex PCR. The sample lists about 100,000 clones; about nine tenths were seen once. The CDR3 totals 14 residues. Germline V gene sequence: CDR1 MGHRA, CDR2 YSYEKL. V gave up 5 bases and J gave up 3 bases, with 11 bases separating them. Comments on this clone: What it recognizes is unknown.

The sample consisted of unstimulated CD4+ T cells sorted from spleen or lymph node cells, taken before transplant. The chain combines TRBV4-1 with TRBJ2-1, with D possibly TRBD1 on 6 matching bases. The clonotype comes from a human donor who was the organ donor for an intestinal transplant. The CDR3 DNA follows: TGCGCCAGCAGCTCGGGACAAAACTACAATGAGCAGTTCTTC. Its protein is CASSSGQNYNEQFF.